The 13 T cell receptor beta chains presented below share a single source sample, sequenced in a study of cytomegalovirus exposure and HLA in healthy donors. With 60 Vbeta and 13 Jbeta primers, the PCR was carried out. Libraries were prepared by immunoSEQ multiplex PCR; TCRdb keeps only in-frame clonotypes and omits some of them. The data contain more than 100,000 clones, more than 65% of them seen just once; the ten biggest clones take up around a tenth. The sample taken for sequencing was PBMCs. The receptors stem from a woman younger than 30 in good health and CMV-seropositive.

The V gene is TRBV7-2, the J gene TRBJ1-1, with D unclear. CDR1 is SGHTA, CDR2 FQGNSA, per germline. V gave up 1 base and J gave up 1 base, with 10 bases separating them. The CDR3 extends over 15 amino acids. CDR3 nucleotide sequence: TGTGCCAGCAGCTTAGGACCAGGAAAGAACACTGAAGCTTTCTTT. Translated: CASSLGPGKNTEAFF.

This clone was picked up one time. The junction differs from germline at one of its ends, possibly a read error. The chain couples TRBV7-7 to TRBJ2-1, with 11 bases lining up with TRBD2. The CDR3 spans 15 residues. Per germline, CDR1 SSHAT and CDR2 FNYEAQ (reference sequence). CDR3 region: CASSPTSGNYNEQFF. CDR3 coding DNA: TGTGCTAGCAGCCCGACTAGCGGGAACTACAATGAGCAGTTCTTC.

The V gene is TRBV9, the J gene TRBJ2-5, with a weak D call TRBD2 (6 bases). Per germline, CDR1 SGDLS and CDR2 YYNGEE. The CDR3 consists of 14 residues. Trimming cost V 2 bases and J 4 bases, with 12 bases left between them. This CDR3 reads CASSVQGGRETQYF. Here the CDR3 DNA reads TGTGCCAGCAGCGTGCAGGGAGGACGAGAGACCCAGTACTTC.

The V and J genes are TRBV6-5 and TRBJ1-6; D is undetermined. Trimming removed 2 bases at V and 0 bases at J, with 8 bases between. Looked up from germline, CDR1 is MNHEY and CDR2 is SVGAGI. This CDR3 region has 16 residues. The CDR3 region is CASSYASDSYNSPLHF. In DNA, the CDR3 is TGTGCCAGCAGTTACGCCAGTGACTCCTATAATTCACCCCTCCACTTT.

This chain connects TRBV30 to TRBJ1-6; D gene uncertain. CDR1 GTSNPN and CDR2 SVGIG come from the germline V gene (reference sequence). The CDR3 covers 12 residues. V shed 2 bases and J shed 12 bases, with 11 bases lying between them. CDR3 sequence: CAWSPGLEPLHF. CDR3 bases: TGTGCCTGGAGTCCGGGTTTAGAACCCCTCCACTTT. Full variable domain (outside the CDR3, taken from reference TRBV30 and TRBJ1-6): SQTIHQWPATLVQPVGSPLSLECTVEGTSNPNLYWYRQAAGRGLQLLFYSVGIGQISSEVPQNLSASRPQDRQFILSSKKLLLSDSGFYLCAWSPGLEPLHFGNGTRLTVT.

This chain joins TRBV4-2 and TRBJ1-2; 7 bases map to TRBD1. Unmatched junction bases numbered 5, after V lost 4 bases and J lost 6 bases. There are 13 residues in the CDR3. Germline CDR1 LGHNA, CDR2 YNFKEQ. CDR3 sequence reads: CASSLTGADGYTF. The CDR3 nucleotides are TGTGCCAGCAGCCTTACAGGGGCGGATGGCTACACCTTC.

The rearrangement links TRBV14 to TRBJ1-2; D gene unclear. V lost 4 bases and J 2 bases, leaving 14 bases between the germline ends. The CDR3 consists of 15 residues. Per the germline V gene, CDR1 is SGHDN and CDR2 is FVKESK. CDR3 region: CASSPTWERNYGYTF. The CDR3 coding sequence is TGTGCCAGCAGCCCCACCTGGGAGAGGAACTATGGCTACACCTTC.

This sequence joins TRBV10-3 and TRBJ2-7; a possible D gene is TRBD2 (5 bases). V lost 4 bases and J lost 7, with 14 bases in between. CDR1 ENHRY and CDR2 SYGVKD come from the germline V gene. The CDR3 spans 13 residues. As DNA, the CDR3 is TGTGCCATCAGTGGAGAAGATAGGAGGGAGCAGTACTTC. It encodes CAISGEDRREQYF.

In DNA, the CDR3 is TGTGCCAGCTCACCATTAGACAGGACAGATACGCAGTATTTT. This translates into CASSPLDRTDTQYF. The genes are TRBV18 and TRBJ2-3; perhaps TRBD1 as D (6 bases). Germline CDR1 KGHSH, CDR2 LQKENI. V lost 2 bases, J lost 3 bases, and 9 bases lay in between. The CDR3 extends over 14 amino acids.

The rearrangement joins TRBV29-1 to TRBJ2-7; TRBD1 might be the D (5 bases). Per germline, CDR1 SQVTM and CDR2 ANQGSEA. CDR3 length: 12 amino acids. The V gene lost 7 bases and the J gene lost 2 bases, with 12 bases spanning the gap. CDR3 nucleotides: TGCAGCGATGACAGTAAAACCTACGAGCAGTACTTC. Its protein is CSDDSKTYEQYF.

The genes are TRBV7-2 and TRBJ2-1; TRBD2 aligns across 7 bases. There are 13 residues in the CDR3. Germline V CDR1 and CDR2: SGHTA, FQGNSA. J was trimmed by 10 bases and V by 1 base; bases with no gene match: 4. The CDR3 spells CASSLGGGGEQFF. In DNA, the CDR3 is TGTGCCAGCAGCTTAGGGGGGGGTGGGGAGCAGTTCTTC.

J is TRBJ2-3 and V is TRBV9; D uncertain. The V and J ends lost 4 bases and 6 bases respectively, with 9 bases between them. From germline, CDR1 is SGDLS and CDR2 YYNGEE. This CDR3 spans 12 amino acids. The CDR3 DNA is TGTGCCAGCAGCCATAGCCTGGATACGCAGTATTTT. Translating gives CASSHSLDTQYF. The complete variable domain, with remaining parts taken from reference TRBV9 and TRBJ2-3, reads DSGVTQTPKHLITATGQRVTLRCSPRSGDLSVYWYQQSLDQGLQFLIQYYNGEERAKGNILERFSAQQFPDLHSELNLSSLELGDSALYFCASSHSLDTQYFGPGTRLTVL.

In this sample, this clone turned up a few times. The genes are TRBV29-1 and TRBJ2-7; 15 nucleotides align to TRBD2. V dropped 4 bases and J dropped 3; count of bases not matched to a gene: 7. This CDR3 spans 16 amino acids. Germline lookup yields CDR1 SQVTM and CDR2 ANQGSEA. The CDR3 DNA sequence: TGCAGCGTTGCCGGGACTAGCGGGAGGCAATACTACGAGCAGTACTTC. This codes for CSVAGTSGRQYYEQYF.